The 28 T cell receptor beta chains listed next were all sequenced from one sample in a study of blood T cell repertoires in COVID-19. Using immunoSEQ multiplex PCR, the repertoire was profiled, and TCRdb retains in-frame clones only, with some absent. The table lists 90,000 to 120,000 clones, about 80% of them singletons, with approximately 4% in the top ten. Source material: peripheral blood. These receptors were obtained from a woman in her 70s with acute or convalescent COVID-19.

By share of the sample, this clone is medium-sized (0.01 to 0.1%). This rearrangement joins TRBV6-6 to TRBJ1-4; 7 positions agree with TRBD1. This CDR3 has 16 amino acids. The germline CDR1 and CDR2 sequences are MNHNY and SVGAGI (reference sequence). V dropped 7 bases and J dropped 3; count of bases not matched to a gene: 11. The CDR3 bases are TGTGCCAGCACCGACCCGCAGACAGGGCCTAATGAAAAACTGTTTTTT. This sequence encodes CASTDPQTGPNEKLFF.

The rearrangement uses TRBV6-5 and TRBJ2-2; D may be TRBD2 (6 bases). In germline, CDR1 is MNHEY, CDR2 SVGAGI. V was trimmed by 6 bases and J by 1 base, leaving 9 bases between them. This CDR3 is built from 14 residues. CDR3 amino acids: CASSGGRNTGELFF. DNA of the CDR3: TGTGCCAGCAGCGGGGGACGGAACACCGGGGAGCTGTTTTTT.

This chain's CDR3 is CASGLWCGESSGRAKDNEQFF. The CDR3 nucleotides read TGTGCCAGCGGTCTATGGTGCGGCGAGTCTAGCGGGAGGGCCAAGGACAATGAGCAGTTCTTC. This sequence joins TRBV27 and TRBJ2-1, with 12 bases lining up with TRBD2. V was pared by 8 bases and J by 5 bases, with 25 bases of the junction left unmatched. Germline CDR1 MNHEY, CDR2 SMNVEV (reference sequence). CDR3 size: 21 residues.

The rearrangement joins TRBV3-1 (or the pseudogene TRBV3-2) to TRBJ2-2, with D possibly matching TRBD1 (5 bases). V was cut by 6 bases and J by 1 base, with 9 bases left in between. Germline CDR1 reads LGHDT; CDR2 reads YNNKEL (reference sequence). This CDR3 has 14 amino acids. The CDR3 is CASRTTGNTGELFF. In DNA form, the CDR3 reads TGTGCCAGCAGAACCACAGGGAACACCGGGGAGCTGTTTTTT.

CDR3 bases: TGTGCCTGCTACCTCATCCGGGACAGGGGGACCTTATTTAGTCGGTACGAGCAGTACTTC. It is translated as CACYLIRDRGTLFSRYEQYF. The chain has TRBV30 and TRBJ2-7; TRBD1 aligns across 11 bases. CDR3 size: 20 residues. The germline gives CDR1 GTSNPN, CDR2 SVGIG (reference sequence). J gave up 4 bases and V 6 bases, and 26 bases lay outside the gene matches.

The CDR3 region has the DNA TGTGCCAGCAGTCCGTCCGGGAGCGGGGTCGAAGATACGCAGTATTTT. As protein: CASSPSGSGVEDTQYF. The V call is TRBV28, the J call TRBJ2-3; 7 nucleotides agree with TRBD2. CDR3 length: 16 amino acids. J lost 5 bases, V lost 5 bases, and 13 bases had no gene match. The germline CDR1 and CDR2 sequences are MDHEN and SYDVKM. The full variable domain, with the rest looked up from reference TRBV28 and TRBJ2-3, is DVKVTQSSRYLVKRTGEKVFLECVQDMDHENMFWYRQDPGLGLRLIYFSYDVKMKEKGDIPEGYSVSREKKERFSLILESASTNQTSMYLCASSPSGSGVEDTQYFGPGTRLTVL.

This CDR3 is CASSASGTGTGELFF. The DNA for the CDR3 is TGTGCCAGCAGCGCCTCCGGGACAGGGACCGGGGAGCTGTTTTTT. The rearrangement uses TRBV2 and TRBJ2-2, with 9 positions matching TRBD1. The CDR3 consists of 15 residues. Germline CDR1 and CDR2: SNHLY and FYNNEI. V was clipped by 6 bases and J by 5 bases; unmatched bases: 7.

The CDR3 spells CASSVAPGHSGNTIYF. In nucleotides, the CDR3 is TGTGCCAGCAGCGTAGCTCCAGGGCACTCTGGAAACACCATATATTTT. The V and J genes are TRBV9 and TRBJ1-3; D is perhaps TRBD1 (5 bases). In germline, CDR1 is SGDLS, CDR2 YYNGEE. This CDR3 spans 16 amino acids. Deletions cut 0 bases from V and 0 bases from J, with 10 bases between.

This clone has a single count. The chain employs TRBV4-2 and TRBJ1-2; tentatively, D is TRBD1 (6 bases). The germline gives CDR1 LGHNA, CDR2 YNFKEQ. Between the trimmed V and J ends, which lost 2 bases and 7 bases, there was a span of 23 bases. The CDR3 runs 17 residues. In nucleotides, the CDR3 is TGTGCCAGCAGCCAAACTCTCGGGAGGCAGGGGCTAGCTGGCTACACCTTC. Protein: CASSQTLGRQGLAGYTF.

The rearrangement uses TRBV3-1 (or the pseudogene TRBV3-2) and TRBJ2-1, with a possible D match to TRBD1 (5 bases). Germline values: CDR1 LGHDT, CDR2 YNNKEL (reference sequence). This CDR3 spans 14 amino acids. V lost 2 bases and J lost 8, with 13 bases in between. CDR3 nucleotide sequence: TGTGCCAGCAGCCAAAGTAAAGGGGTTTATGAGCAGTTCTTC. As protein: CASSQSKGVYEQFF.

This clone has just a few counts. This chain joins TRBV10-3 and TRBJ2-1; TRBD2 matches 7 bases. Losses at the gene ends were 6 bases for V and 10 bases for J; bases not matched to a gene: 12. The CDR3 runs 14 residues. Per the germline V gene, CDR1 is ENHRY and CDR2 is SYGVKD. The CDR3 DNA is TGTGCCATCAGGGACGACATAGCGGGCACGGAGCAGTTCTTC. This encodes CAIRDDIAGTEQFF.

The chain is built from TRBV19 and TRBJ1-5; TRBD1 aligns across 9 bases. This CDR3 is built from 18 residues. Germline V gene lookup returns CDR1 LNHDA and CDR2 SQIVND (reference sequence). Unmatched junction bases numbered 11, after V lost 1 base and J lost 4 bases. DNA of the CDR3: TGTGCCAGTAGTATAGGAGCGAGGACAGGGGCCACTAATCAGCCCCAGCATTTT. It translates to CASSIGARTGATNQPQHF.

There are a few counts of this clone. The chain couples TRBV7-2 to TRBJ1-1; 8 nucleotides agree with TRBD1. Germline trimming cut 4 bases from V and 4 bases from J; bases unmatched to any gene: 8. The CDR3 runs to 15 residues. CDR1 is SGHTA and CDR2 is FQGNSA in the germline V gene. CDR3 sequence: CASSSDRAYSTEAFF. The CDR3 DNA follows: TGTGCCAGCAGCTCGGACAGGGCCTATAGCACTGAAGCTTTCTTT.

This chain links TRBV19 with TRBJ1-5; 7 bases fit TRBD1. This CDR3 has 13 residues. Per the germline V gene, CDR1 is LNHDA and CDR2 is SQIVND (reference sequence). The trim removed 5 bases at V and 6 bases at J, leaving 4 bases unmatched. CDR3 coding DNA: TGTGCCAGTAGTGACAGGGAACGTCAGCCCCAGCATTTT. Its protein is CASSDRERQPQHF.

This clone was found once. This sequence joins TRBV18 and TRBJ2-7; tentative D call: TRBD1 (6 bases). V was shortened by 3 bases and J by 4 bases, with 13 bases between the two germline ends. The CDR3 is made up of 14 amino acids. Germline V gene lookup returns CDR1 KGHSH and CDR2 LQKENI. This CDR3 reads CASSPGQNIYEQYF. DNA for the CDR3: TGTGCCAGCTCACCTGGACAGAATATATACGAGCAGTACTTC. Supplemented by reference TRBV18 and TRBJ2-7, the full variable domain reads NAGVMQNPRHLVRRRGQEARLRCSPMKGHSHVYWYRQLPEEGLKFMVYLQKENIIDESGMPKERFSAEFPKEGPSILRIQQVVRGDSAAYFCASSPGQNIYEQYFGPGTRLTVT.

The rearrangement uses TRBV5-1 and TRBJ1-2; 7 nucleotides align to TRBD1. The CDR3 spans 13 residues. The V gene's germline CDR1 is SGHRS and CDR2 YFSETQ. The V gene end was trimmed by 3 bases and the J gene end by 4 bases; junction bases not matched to a gene: 3. CDR3 sequence: CASSSRQGYGYTF. The CDR3 coding sequence is TGCGCCAGCAGCTCTCGACAGGGCTATGGCTACACCTTC.

The sample holds a few counts of this clone. The V gene is TRBV6-5, the J gene TRBJ1-2; no clear D gene. Trimming removed 7 bases from V and 8 bases from J, with 17 bases in between. The CDR3 loop spans 13 amino acids. The germline CDR1 and CDR2 sequences are MNHEY and SVGAGI. Written as DNA, the CDR3 is TGTGCCAGCAACCAACCGGGAACGAGGGGCTACACCTTC. Its protein product is CASNQPGTRGYTF.

V usage is TRBV7-2 and J usage is TRBJ2-1, with D perhaps matching TRBD2 (6 bases). V dropped 3 bases and J dropped 4 bases, with 7 bases sitting between them. This CDR3 has 13 residues. Germline V gene data show CDR1 as SGHTA and CDR2 as FQGNSA. CDR3: CASSLGLYNEQFF. The CDR3 DNA follows: TGTGCCAGCAGCTTGGGACTTTACAATGAGCAGTTCTTC.

CDR3 residues: CASSFPDRLDGYTF. In DNA form, the CDR3 reads TGTGCCAGCAGCTTCCCAGACAGGCTGGATGGCTACACCTTC. The chain links TRBV5-4 to TRBJ1-2; tentative D call: TRBD1 (6 bases). The ends were cut back, 2 bases at V and 6 bases at J, with 14 bases in the middle. Germline CDR1 reads SGHNT; CDR2 reads YYREEE (reference sequence). The CDR3 loop spans 14 amino acids.

This clone was seen a handful of times. The chain recombines TRBV28 with TRBJ1-6; TRBD1 agrees at 11 bases. The CDR3 totals 20 residues. J was trimmed by 0 bases and V by 4 bases; bases with no gene match: 11. The germline V gene encodes CDR1 MDHEN and CDR2 SYDVKM. This CDR3 is CASSSAGQGGGSSYNSPLHF. DNA of the CDR3: TGTGCCAGCAGTTCGGCGGGACAGGGGGGGGGAAGCTCCTATAATTCACCCCTCCACTTT.

This clone was observed once. The chain uses TRBV10-3 and TRBJ1-1, with TRBD1 as a possible D gene (6 bases). Trimming removed 7 bases from V and 2 bases from J, with 11 bases in between. Germline assignment: CDR1 ENHRY and CDR2 SYGVKD. This CDR3 is 13 amino acids long. CDR3 DNA sequence: TGTGCCATCAAGAAGGACAGAAACACTGAAGCTTTCTTT. This codes for CAIKKDRNTEAFF.

This sequence joins TRBV7-2 and TRBJ1-5, with unresolved D. Germline CDR1 reads SGHTA; CDR2 reads FQGNSA. CDR3 length equals 15 residues. Trimming pared 5 bases from V and 3 bases from J, leaving 14 bases between. The CDR3 is CASSVMGRNNQPQHF. The CDR3 nucleotides are TGTGCCAGCAGCGTAATGGGGAGGAACAATCAGCCCCAGCATTTT.

The chain joins TRBV7-2 to TRBJ2-1, with 9 bases identical to TRBD1. The CDR3 has 12 amino acids. The V gene end was trimmed by 4 bases and the J gene end by 13 bases; junction bases not matched to a gene: 5. The germline CDR1 and CDR2 sequences are SGHTA and FQGNSA. CDR3 region: CASSSDRGHQFF. For the CDR3, the DNA is TGTGCCAGCAGCTCGGACAGGGGCCACCAGTTCTTC.

This clone was found once. The rearrangement uses TRBV6-6 and TRBJ2-7, with D possibly being TRBD2 (7 bases). The ends were cut back, 4 bases at V and 5 bases at J, with 18 bases in the middle. The CDR3 is 15 amino acids. Per germline, CDR1 MNHNY and CDR2 SVGAGI (reference sequence). The CDR3 DNA reads TGTGCCAGCAGTTCGAGGCGGGGGCCATTAGACGAGCAGTACTTC. This sequence encodes CASSSRRGPLDEQYF.

The chain couples TRBV19 to TRBJ1-2; D might be TRBD1 (5 bases). Germline lookup yields CDR1 LNHDA and CDR2 SQIVND (reference sequence). Trimming cost V 5 bases and J 6 bases, with 7 bases left between them. The CDR3 sequence is 11 residues long. The CDR3 reads CASSGGDGYTF. The CDR3 bases are TGTGCCAGTAGTGGAGGGGATGGCTACACCTTC.

This chain uses TRBV29-1 with TRBJ1-1; D remains unclear. The germline gives CDR1 SQVTM, CDR2 ANQGSEA. Trimming took 7 bases from V and 0 from J, leaving 9 bases between them. The CDR3 spans 12 residues. For the CDR3, the DNA is TGCAGCGCCTCTACAGTGAACACTGAAGCTTTCTTT. Protein sequence: CSASTVNTEAFF.

This sequence joins TRBV6-2 or TRBV6-3 and TRBJ1-2, with D perhaps TRBD1 (5 bases). Between the trimmed V and J ends, which lost 5 bases and 7 bases, there was a span of 14 bases. Germline V CDR1 and CDR2: MNHEY, SVGEGT. The length of the CDR3 is 13 residues. The CDR3 here is CASSLRQSLGYTF. CDR3 sequence (DNA): TGTGCCAGCAGTCTTCGACAGTCACTTGGCTACACCTTC.

The chain is built from TRBV20-1 and TRBJ2-7, with TRBD1 matching over 7 bases. CDR3 length: 12 residues. The germline gives CDR1 DFQATT, CDR2 SNEGSKA (reference sequence). The V gene end was trimmed by 3 bases and the J gene end by 3 bases; junction bases not matched to a gene: 2. CDR3 sequence: CSASRQGYEQYF. The CDR3 DNA sequence: TGCAGTGCTAGTAGACAGGGCTACGAGCAGTACTTC.